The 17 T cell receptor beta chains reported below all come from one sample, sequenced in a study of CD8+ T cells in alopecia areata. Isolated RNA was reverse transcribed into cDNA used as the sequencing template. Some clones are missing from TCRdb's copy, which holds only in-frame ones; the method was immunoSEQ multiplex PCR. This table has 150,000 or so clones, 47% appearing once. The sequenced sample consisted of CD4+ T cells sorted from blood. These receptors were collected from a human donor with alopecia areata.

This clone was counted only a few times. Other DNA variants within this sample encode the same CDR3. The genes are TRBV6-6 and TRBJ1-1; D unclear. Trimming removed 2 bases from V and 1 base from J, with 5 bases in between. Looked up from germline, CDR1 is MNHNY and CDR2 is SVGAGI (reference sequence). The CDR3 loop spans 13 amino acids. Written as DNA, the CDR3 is TGTGCCAGCAGTTACCCGGGGAACACTGAAGCTTTCTTT. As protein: CASSYPGNTEAFF.

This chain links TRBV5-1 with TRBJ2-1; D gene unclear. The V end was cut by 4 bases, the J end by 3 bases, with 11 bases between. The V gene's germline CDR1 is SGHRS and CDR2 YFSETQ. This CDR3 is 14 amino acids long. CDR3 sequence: CASSPESFYNEQFF. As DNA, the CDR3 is TGCGCCAGCAGCCCGGAGTCCTTCTACAATGAGCAGTTCTTC.

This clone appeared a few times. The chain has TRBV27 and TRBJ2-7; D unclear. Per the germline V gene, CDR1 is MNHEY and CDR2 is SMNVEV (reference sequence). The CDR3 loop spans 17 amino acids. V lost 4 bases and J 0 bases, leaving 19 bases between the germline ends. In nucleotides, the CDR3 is TGTGCCAGCAGTTCGGTGACAACCGACGGATCCTCCTACGAGCAGTACTTC. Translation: CASSSVTTDGSSYEQYF.

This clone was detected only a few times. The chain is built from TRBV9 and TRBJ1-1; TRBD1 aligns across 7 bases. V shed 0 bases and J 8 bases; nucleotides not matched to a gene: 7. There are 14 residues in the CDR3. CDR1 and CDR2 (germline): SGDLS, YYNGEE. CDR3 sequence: CASSVGTPTGEAFF. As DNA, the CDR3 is TGTGCCAGCAGCGTAGGCACCCCGACAGGGGAAGCTTTCTTT. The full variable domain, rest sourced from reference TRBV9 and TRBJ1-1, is DSGVTQTPKHLITATGQRVTLRCSPRSGDLSVYWYQQSLDQGLQFLIQYYNGEERAKGNILERFSAQQFPDLHSELNLSSLELGDSALYFCASSVGTPTGEAFFGQGTRLTVV.

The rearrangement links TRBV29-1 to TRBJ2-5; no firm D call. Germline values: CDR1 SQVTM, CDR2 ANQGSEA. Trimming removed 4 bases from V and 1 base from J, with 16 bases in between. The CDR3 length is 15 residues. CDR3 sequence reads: CSVANGRTSQETQYF. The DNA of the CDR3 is TGCAGCGTTGCTAACGGGCGGACGAGCCAAGAGACCCAGTACTTC.

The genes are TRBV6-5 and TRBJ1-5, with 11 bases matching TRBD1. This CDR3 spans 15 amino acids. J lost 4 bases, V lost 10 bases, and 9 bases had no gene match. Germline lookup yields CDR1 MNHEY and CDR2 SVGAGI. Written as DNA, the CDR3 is TGTGCCACTGCCCGGGACAGGGGGTCTAATCAGCCCCAGCATTTT. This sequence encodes CATARDRGSNQPQHF.

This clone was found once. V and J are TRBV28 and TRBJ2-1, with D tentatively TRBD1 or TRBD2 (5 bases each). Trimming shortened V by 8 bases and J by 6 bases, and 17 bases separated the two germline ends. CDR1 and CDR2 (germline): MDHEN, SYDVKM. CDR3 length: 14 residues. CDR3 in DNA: TGTGCCAGCTACGTAAGAGGGACGAGCAATGAGCAGTTCTTC. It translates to CASYVRGTSNEQFF.

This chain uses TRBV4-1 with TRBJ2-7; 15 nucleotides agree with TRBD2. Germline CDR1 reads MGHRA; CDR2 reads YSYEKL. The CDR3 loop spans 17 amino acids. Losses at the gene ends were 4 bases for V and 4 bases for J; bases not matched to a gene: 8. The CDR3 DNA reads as TGCGCCAGCAGCCTCATGGTCGGGACTAGCGGGAGGTACGAGCAGTACTTC. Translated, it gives CASSLMVGTSGRYEQYF.

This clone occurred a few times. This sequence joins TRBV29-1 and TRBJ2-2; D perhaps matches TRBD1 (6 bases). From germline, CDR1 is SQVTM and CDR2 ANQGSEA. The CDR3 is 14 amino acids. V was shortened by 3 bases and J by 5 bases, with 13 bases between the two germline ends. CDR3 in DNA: TGCAGCGTTGACGCATTAGGGGGTACCGGGGAGCTGTTTTTT. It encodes CSVDALGGTGELFF.

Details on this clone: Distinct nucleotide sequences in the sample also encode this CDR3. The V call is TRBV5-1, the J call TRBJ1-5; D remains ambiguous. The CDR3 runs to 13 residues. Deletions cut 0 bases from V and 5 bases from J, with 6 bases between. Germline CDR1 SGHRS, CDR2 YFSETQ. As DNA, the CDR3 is TGCGCCAGCAGCTTGGTCGGGGATCAGCCCCAGCATTTT. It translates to CASSLVGDQPQHF.

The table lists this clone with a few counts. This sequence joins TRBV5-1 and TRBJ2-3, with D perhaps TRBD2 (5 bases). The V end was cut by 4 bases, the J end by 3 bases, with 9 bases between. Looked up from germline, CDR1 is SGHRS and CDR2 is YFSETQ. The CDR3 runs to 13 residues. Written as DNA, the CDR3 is TGCGCCAGCAGCCCGGAGCGGACAGATACGCAGTATTTT. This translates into CASSPERTDTQYF.

CDR3 region: CASSERQGFYNEQFF. In DNA form, the CDR3 reads TGTGCCAGCAGCGAAAGACAGGGGTTTTACAATGAGCAGTTCTTC. The V gene is TRBV9, the J gene TRBJ2-1, with 8 bases identical to TRBD1. The V gene's germline CDR1 is SGDLS and CDR2 YYNGEE. V trimming: 3 bases; J trimming: 4 bases; junction bases outside the gene matches: 6. The CDR3 sequence is 15 residues long.

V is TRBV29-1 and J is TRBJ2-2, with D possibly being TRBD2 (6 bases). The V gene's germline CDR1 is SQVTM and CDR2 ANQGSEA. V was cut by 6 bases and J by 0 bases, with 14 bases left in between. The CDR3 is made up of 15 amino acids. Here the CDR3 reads CSVALVAANTGELFF. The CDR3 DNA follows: TGCAGCGTGGCCCTGGTAGCGGCGAACACCGGGGAGCTGTTTTTT.

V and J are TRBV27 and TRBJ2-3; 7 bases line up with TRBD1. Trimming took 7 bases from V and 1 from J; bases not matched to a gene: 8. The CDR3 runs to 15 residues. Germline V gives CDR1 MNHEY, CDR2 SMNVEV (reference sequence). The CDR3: CASKRTGDRTDTQYF. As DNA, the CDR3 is TGTGCCAGCAAGAGAACAGGGGACCGCACAGATACGCAGTATTTT.

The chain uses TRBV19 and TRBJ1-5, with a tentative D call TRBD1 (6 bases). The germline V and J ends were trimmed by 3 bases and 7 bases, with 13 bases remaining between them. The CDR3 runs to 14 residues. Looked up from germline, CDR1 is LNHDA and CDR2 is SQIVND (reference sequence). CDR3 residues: CASSIGGLSQPQHF. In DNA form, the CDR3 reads TGTGCCAGTAGTATCGGGGGGCTAAGCCAGCCCCAGCATTTT.

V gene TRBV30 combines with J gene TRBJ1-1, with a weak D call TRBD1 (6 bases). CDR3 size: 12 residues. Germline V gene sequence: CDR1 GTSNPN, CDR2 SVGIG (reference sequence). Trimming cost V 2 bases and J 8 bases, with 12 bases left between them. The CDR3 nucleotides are TGTGCCTGGAGTATACCAGACAGGGAAGCTTTCTTT. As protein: CAWSIPDREAFF.

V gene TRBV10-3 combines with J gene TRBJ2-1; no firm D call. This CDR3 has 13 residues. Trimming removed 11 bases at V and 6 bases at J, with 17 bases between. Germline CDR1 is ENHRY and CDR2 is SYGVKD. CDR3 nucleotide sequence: TGTGCCTCCCAGGTAACACGAGGCAATGAGCAGTTCTTC. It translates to CASQVTRGNEQFF.